A selection of T cell receptor beta chains follows, all from one sample in a study of shared clonotypes between healthy human individuals. TCRdb's copy holds only in-frame clones and misses some; the assay was immunoSEQ multiplex PCR. The profile shows about 2 million clones, about 95% of them singletons. Sequenced sample: naive CD8+ T cells sorted from blood. The receptors shown here come from a man younger than 35 in good health. CDR3s include the opening cysteine and the closing phenylalanine or tryptophan. D genes are given only for firm matches. Clone size is shown for a subset of rows, as once, few, many or a class of expanded clone.

j_call | v_call | d_call | clone_size | cdr3_aa | cdr3_nt
TRBJ2-1 | TRBV7-9 | TRBD2 | - | CASSPRTSLRGEQFF | TGTGCCAGCAGCCCAAGGACTAGCCTCAGGGGTGAGCAGTTCTTC
TRBJ1-4 | TRBV10-2 | - | - | CASSEGTVRSGEKLFF | TGCGCCAGCAGTGAGGGGACTGTTCGTAGCGGGGAAAAACTGTTTTTT
TRBJ2-2 | TRBV14 | - | - | CASSQVTRTNTGELFF | TGTGCCAGCAGCCAGGTCACTAGGACGAACACCGGGGAGCTGTTTTTT
TRBJ2-2 | TRBV30 | - | - | CAWTPEVTGELFF | TGTGCCTGGACCCCCGAGGTGACCGGGGAGCTGTTTTTT
TRBJ2-5 | TRBV11-3 | TRBD1 | - | CASSPDRGKTQYF | TGTGCCAGCAGCCCAGACAGGGGAAAGACCCAGTACTTC
TRBJ1-6 | TRBV30 | - | - | CACDSFREDSPLHF | TGTGCCTGCGACTCCTTCAGGGAGGATTCACCCCTCCACTTT
TRBJ1-4 | TRBV7-8 | - | - | CASSLNEKLFF | TGTGCCAGCAGCTTAAATGAAAAACTGTTTTTT
TRBJ2-7 | TRBV5-1 | - | few | CASSLTGTGEYEQYF | TGCGCCAGCAGCTTGACCGGGACGGGGGAGTACGAGCAGTACTTC
TRBJ2-1 | TRBV9 | - | - | CASSVEDSGNEQFF | TGTGCCAGCAGCGTAGAGGATAGCGGCAATGAGCAGTTCTTC
TRBJ2-3 | TRBV11-2 | - | - | CASSLEALLTDTQYF | TGTGCCAGCAGCTTAGAAGCTTTACTCACAGATACGCAGTATTTT
TRBJ1-1 | TRBV4-3 | - | - | CASSHILVGTANTEAFF | TGCGCCAGCAGCCACATCCTGGTCGGGACTGCCAACACTGAAGCTTTCTTT
TRBJ1-6 | TRBV6-5 | - | - | CASSYGGNYNSPLHF | TGTGCCAGCAGTTACGGGGGGAACTATAATTCACCCCTCCACTTT
TRBJ2-5 | TRBV7-9 | TRBD1 | once | CASSLSGTDQETQYF | TGTGCCAGCAGCTTATCCGGGACAGATCAAGAGACCCAGTACTTC
TRBJ2-7 | TRBV5-1 | - | - | CASSLSLGGNYEQYF | TGCGCCAGCAGCTTGTCTCTGGGCGGCAACTACGAGCAGTACTTC
TRBJ1-1 | TRBV19 | - | - | CASSNVGQVGQNTEAFF | TGTGCCAGTAGTAACGTGGGCCAGGTAGGACAGAACACTGAAGCTTTCTTT
TRBJ2-6 | TRBV6-5 | - | - | CASRSGVSGANVLTF | TGTGCCAGCAGATCCGGGGTGTCTGGGGCCAACGTCCTGACTTTC
TRBJ2-3 | TRBV4-1 | TRBD2 | - | CASSYLTSGLYTQYF | TGCGCCAGCAGCTACCTGACTAGCGGGTTGTATACGCAGTATTTT
TRBJ2-7 | TRBV6-5 | - | once | CASSYSVGEGSYEQYF | TGTGCCAGCAGTTACTCCGTGGGAGAGGGGTCCTACGAGCAGTACTTC
TRBJ1-5 | TRBV29-1 | TRBD1 | - | CSAAGDRVQPQHF | TGCAGCGCCGCCGGGGACAGGGTACAGCCCCAGCATTTT
TRBJ2-7 | TRBV10-3 | TRBD1 | - | CASGTGGGYEQYF | TGTGCTTCGGGGACAGGGGGAGGGTACGAGCAGTACTTC
TRBJ1-2 | TRBV27 | - | few | CASSLIGTYGYTF | TGTGCCAGCAGTTTAATCGGAACCTATGGCTACACCTTC
TRBJ2-7 | TRBV9 | - | - | CASSINWGAYEQYF | TGTGCCAGCAGCATCAATTGGGGAGCCTACGAGCAGTACTTC
TRBJ1-6 | TRBV30 | - | - | CAWSSPQGREYNSPLHF | TGTGCCTGGAGTTCCCCTCAGGGTAGAGAATATAATTCACCCCTCCACTTT
TRBJ2-3 | TRBV2 | TRBD2 | - | CASRRQTSGLSTDTQYF | TGTGCCAGCAGACGCCAAACTAGCGGACTTAGCACAGATACGCAGTATTTT
TRBJ2-6 | TRBV9 | - | - | CASSGLGQGISGANVLTF | TGTGCCAGCAGCGGATTAGGGCAGGGGATCTCTGGGGCCAACGTCCTGACTTTC
TRBJ1-5 | TRBV21-1 | - | once | CASSKVLPQPQHF | TGTGCCAGCAGCAAAGTTTTACCTCAGCCCCAGCATTTT
TRBJ1-5 | TRBV4-3 | TRBD1 | - | CASSQTTGVGQPQHF | TGCGCCAGCAGCCAAACCACAGGGGTGGGTCAGCCCCAGCATTTT
TRBJ2-7 | TRBV2 | TRBD2 | - | CASLPGVAGGREQYF | TGTGCCAGCCTCCCAGGGGTAGCGGGGGGCCGGGAGCAGTACTTC
TRBJ2-1 | TRBV7-9 | - | - | CASSKDNEQFF | TGTGCCAGCAGCAAAGACAATGAGCAGTTCTTC
TRBJ2-1 | TRBV29-1 | - | - | CSVEGIRSYNEQFF | TGCAGCGTTGAGGGGATAAGATCCTACAATGAGCAGTTCTTC
TRBJ2-2 | TRBV7-2 | - | - | CASSLGPPGELFF | TGTGCCAGCAGCTTAGGCCCCCCCGGGGAGCTGTTTTTT
TRBJ1-1 | TRBV10-3 | - | - | CATRDGQNTEAFF | TGTGCCACGAGGGACGGCCAGAACACTGAAGCTTTCTTT
TRBJ2-3 | TRBV10-1 | - | - | CASSADQTTSTDTQYF | TGCGCCAGCAGTGCCGACCAGACGACTAGCACAGATACGCAGTATTTT
TRBJ2-1 | TRBV19 | - | - | CATSRDIRPNEQFF | TGTGCCACCTCCCGGGACATCCGCCCCAATGAGCAGTTCTTC
TRBJ2-7 | TRBV28 | - | - | CASSQRGSYEQYF | TGTGCCAGCAGTCAAAGAGGCTCCTACGAGCAGTACTTC
TRBJ2-5 | TRBV15 | TRBD1 | - | CATSRTGQGLGGTQYF | TGTGCCACCAGCAGAACGGGACAGGGGCTGGGTGGGACCCAGTACTTC
TRBJ2-2 | TRBV9 | - | - | CASSVGGNTGELFF | TGTGCCAGCAGCGTAGGGGGCAACACCGGGGAGCTGTTTTTT
TRBJ2-7 | TRBV19 | - | - | CASSPALVSYEQYF | TGTGCCAGTAGTCCGGCGCTGGTCTCCTACGAGCAGTACTTC
TRBJ2-2 | TRBV5-4 | TRBD1 | once | CASSLTGAGELFF | TGTGCCAGCAGCTTGACAGGGGCCGGGGAGCTGTTTTTT
TRBJ2-7 | TRBV5-5 | - | - | CASSLNQIHEQYF | TGTGCCAGCAGCTTGAACCAAATCCACGAGCAGTACTTC
TRBJ2-7 | TRBV15 | - | - | CATSRVNNLVEQYF | TGTGCCACCAGCAGAGTCAATAATCTAGTCGAGCAGTACTTC
TRBJ1-3 | TRBV7-2 | - | - | CASSLGAYSGNTIYF | TGTGCCAGCAGCTTAGGGGCGTACTCTGGAAACACCATATATTTT
TRBJ2-7 | TRBV9 | - | once | CASSVGPGYEQYF | TGTGCCAGCAGCGTAGGTCCCGGATACGAGCAGTACTTC
TRBJ2-5 | TRBV10-1 | - | - | CASSRDSQETQYF | TGCGCCAGCAGTAGGGACTCTCAAGAGACCCAGTACTTC
TRBJ2-7 | TRBV19 | - | - | CASSGTSSSYEQYF | TGTGCCAGTTCGGGGACTTCCAGCTCCTACGAGCAGTACTTC
TRBJ2-3 | TRBV19 | - | - | CASSSDGGADTQYF | TGTGCCAGTAGCAGTGACGGGGGCGCAGATACGCAGTATTTT
TRBJ1-2 | TRBV6-4 | - | - | CASSDGWEVGYTF | TGTGCCAGCAGTGATGGGTGGGAGGTTGGCTACACCTTC
TRBJ1-3 | TRBV5-1 | - | once | CASSGGNSGNTIYF | TGCGCCAGCAGCGGAGGGAACTCTGGAAACACCATATATTTT
TRBJ2-5 | TRBV12-5 | - | - | CASGWGISQETQYF | TGTGCTAGTGGTTGGGGGATTAGCCAGGAGACCCAGTACTTC
TRBJ2-3 | TRBV19 | - | - | CASHESGTDTQYF | TGTGCCAGTCATGAGTCCGGCACAGATACGCAGTATTTT
TRBJ1-5 | TRBV4-1 | - | - | CASSQDYGAPQHF | TGCGCCAGCAGCCAAGATTACGGGGCTCCACAGCATTTT